Below, 9 T cell receptor beta chains from the same sample are listed, as sequenced in a study of CD8 T cells in Susac syndrome. RNA in amounts of roughly 0.5 to 1 ug was reverse transcribed with random hexamers. Via MiXCR, TCRdb re-called the immunoSEQ multiplex PCR reads, giving one row per CDR3 protein. The sample has under 350,000 distinct CDR3 sequences; around 90% are singletons. The material sequenced was CD4+ T cells from PBMCs. The receptors come from a human donor with multiple sclerosis.

This chain joins TRBV5-1 and TRBJ1-6; 10 bases map to TRBD1. Per the germline V gene, CDR1 is SGHRS and CDR2 is YFSETQ. The CDR3 totals 15 residues. J gave up 11 bases and V 4 bases, and 9 bases lay outside the gene matches. The CDR3 DNA is TGCGCCAGCAGCGGCGGGACAGGGGATATCGCACCCCTCCACTTT. It encodes CASSGGTGDIAPLHF.

This clonotype was found many times. This chain connects TRBV7-9 to TRBJ2-7; possibly TRBD1 for D (6 bases). CDR3 length equals 12 residues. The V and J ends lost 6 bases and 3 bases respectively, with 9 bases between them. CDR1 is SEHNR and CDR2 is FQNEAQ in the germline V gene (reference sequence). The CDR3 DNA follows: TGTGCCAGCAGTTTGACAGGCTACGAGCAGTACTTC. It translates to CASSLTGYEQYF.

This chain connects TRBV4-2 to TRBJ2-2; tentatively, D is TRBD2 (6 bases). This CDR3 spans 13 amino acids. CDR1 is LGHNA, CDR2 YNFKEQ, per germline. Trimming cost V 0 bases and J 7 bases, with 6 bases left between them. The CDR3, as DNA: TGTGCCAGCAGCCAAGAGGGAGGCGGGGAGCTGTTTTTT. Residues: CASSQEGGGELFF.

The J gene is TRBJ2-5, the V gene TRBV30; D perhaps matches TRBD2 (6 bases). The CDR3 has 16 residues. The V gene lost 3 bases and the J gene lost 5 bases, with 22 bases spanning the gap. Germline CDR1 reads GTSNPN; CDR2 reads SVGIG (reference sequence). The CDR3: CAWSGGSPLKAETQYF. The CDR3 region has the DNA TGTGCCTGGAGCGGAGGGTCCCCACTAAAAGCGGAGACCCAGTACTTC.

This sequence joins TRBV29-1 and TRBJ2-7, with TRBD2 identical over 10 bases. The CDR3 is 14 residues long. V was clipped by 4 bases and J by 7 bases; unmatched bases: 10. The germline V gene encodes CDR1 SQVTM and CDR2 ANQGSEA. In nucleotides, the CDR3 is TGCAGCGTTGTAGGCCTAGCGGGAGTAGGAGAGCAGTACTTC. As protein: CSVVGLAGVGEQYF.

The chain recombines TRBV24-1 with TRBJ2-3; maybe TRBD2 (6 bases). The germline V gene encodes CDR1 KGHDR and CDR2 SFDVKD. V lost 9 bases to trimming and J lost 5 bases, with 11 bases between them. The CDR3 has 12 residues. In DNA form, the CDR3 reads TGTGCCACCCGGGGAGCGGGAGATACGCAGTATTTT. It encodes CATRGAGDTQYF.

The chain employs TRBV30 and TRBJ1-5; unclear D gene. The germline V gene has CDR1 GTSNPN and CDR2 SVGIG (reference sequence). The CDR3 has 14 amino acids. Deletions cut 2 bases from V and 0 bases from J, with 8 bases between. The CDR3 loop reads CAWSPGGSNQPQHF. The CDR3 coding sequence is TGTGCCTGGAGTCCCGGCGGTAGCAATCAGCCCCAGCATTTT. The entire variable domain, with the rest obtained from reference TRBV30 and TRBJ1-5, is as follows: SQTIHQWPATLVQPVGSPLSLECTVEGTSNPNLYWYRQAAGRGLQLLFYSVGIGQISSEVPQNLSASRPQDRQFILSSKKLLLSDSGFYLCAWSPGGSNQPQHFGDGTRLSIL.

V usage is TRBV19 and J usage is TRBJ2-1; D is undetermined. Trimming removed 3 bases at V and 5 bases at J, with 5 bases between. This CDR3 comprises 12 residues. CDR1 and CDR2 from the germline V gene are LNHDA and SQIVND (reference sequence). This CDR3 is CASSMYNNEQFF. The CDR3 DNA reads TGTGCCAGTAGTATGTACAACAATGAGCAGTTCTTC. The full variable domain, rest sourced from reference TRBV19 and TRBJ2-1, is DGGITQSPKYLFRKEGQNVTLSCEQNLNHDAMYWYRQDPGQGLRLIYYSQIVNDFQKGDIAEGYSVSREKKESFPLTVTSAQKNPTAFYLCASSMYNNEQFFGPGTRLTVL.

The rearrangement joins TRBV30 to TRBJ1-5, with a possible D match to TRBD1 (6 bases). Trimming shortened V by 8 bases and J by 3 bases, and 17 bases separated the two germline ends. CDR1 GTSNPN and CDR2 SVGIG come from the germline V gene (reference sequence). The CDR3 has 14 amino acids. The CDR3 region is CAGGRAGYNQPQHF. Written as DNA, the CDR3 is TGTGCCGGGGGGCGAGCAGGATACAATCAGCCCCAGCATTTT.